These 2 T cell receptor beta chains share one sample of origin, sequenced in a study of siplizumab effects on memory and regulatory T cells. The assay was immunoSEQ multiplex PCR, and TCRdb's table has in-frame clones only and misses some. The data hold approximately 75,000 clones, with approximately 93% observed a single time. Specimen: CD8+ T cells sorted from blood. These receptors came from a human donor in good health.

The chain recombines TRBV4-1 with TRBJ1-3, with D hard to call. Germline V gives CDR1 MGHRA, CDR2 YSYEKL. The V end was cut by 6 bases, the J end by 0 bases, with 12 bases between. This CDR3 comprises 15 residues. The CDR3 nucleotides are TGCGCCAGCAGGATACAGAATAACTCTGGAAACACCATATATTTT. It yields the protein CASRIQNNSGNTIYF.

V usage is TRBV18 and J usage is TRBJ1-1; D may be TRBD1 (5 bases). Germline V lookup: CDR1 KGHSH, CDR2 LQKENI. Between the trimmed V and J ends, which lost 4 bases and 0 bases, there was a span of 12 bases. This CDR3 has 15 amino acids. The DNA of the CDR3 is TGTGCCAGCTCACTTTCAGACAGCTTGAACACTGAAGCTTTCTTT. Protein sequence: CASSLSDSLNTEAFF.